This T cell receptor (beta chain) was profiled in a study of T cell responses to AZD1222 COVID-19 vaccine. With V trimmed by 2 bases and J by 6 bases, 11 bases remained unmatched. This CDR3 is built from 16 residues. Germline V gene lookup returns CDR1 LNHDA and CDR2 SQIVND (reference sequence). The data were produced by immunoSEQ multiplex PCR, yet TCRdb's version contains in-frame clones alone and is incomplete. The data hold 140,000 to 150,000 clones, with around 89% observed a single time. This specimen consisted of peripheral blood, obtained on day 0 of AZD1222 vaccination. This clonotype originated in an adult in good health. The chain links TRBV19 to TRBJ1-1; TRBD1 aligns across 8 bases. The CDR3 sequence is CASSILGQGRVAEAFF. The CDR3 DNA reads as TGTGCCAGTAGTATATTAGGACAGGGAAGAGTCGCTGAAGCTTTCTTT.